This T cell receptor beta chain appears in the sequencing data of a study of cytomegalovirus exposure and HLA in healthy donors. V lost 2 bases, J lost 6 bases, and 11 bases lay in between. The CDR3 covers 15 residues. Germline CDR1 and CDR2: SGHTA and FQGNSA. TCRdb keeps only in-frame clones here, not all; method: immunoSEQ multiplex PCR. This repertoire shows about 110,000 clones, about 88% found once; its top ten account for less than 2%. The sequencing sample was made of PBMCs. The receptor was isolated from a woman under 30 in good health and CMV-seropositive. The chain carries TRBV7-2 and TRBJ1-6, with a tentative D call TRBD1 (5 bases). The CDR3 reads CASSLSRQGNSPLHF. CDR3 nucleotide sequence: TGTGCCAGCAGCTTATCGCGGCAGGGTAATTCACCCCTCCACTTT.